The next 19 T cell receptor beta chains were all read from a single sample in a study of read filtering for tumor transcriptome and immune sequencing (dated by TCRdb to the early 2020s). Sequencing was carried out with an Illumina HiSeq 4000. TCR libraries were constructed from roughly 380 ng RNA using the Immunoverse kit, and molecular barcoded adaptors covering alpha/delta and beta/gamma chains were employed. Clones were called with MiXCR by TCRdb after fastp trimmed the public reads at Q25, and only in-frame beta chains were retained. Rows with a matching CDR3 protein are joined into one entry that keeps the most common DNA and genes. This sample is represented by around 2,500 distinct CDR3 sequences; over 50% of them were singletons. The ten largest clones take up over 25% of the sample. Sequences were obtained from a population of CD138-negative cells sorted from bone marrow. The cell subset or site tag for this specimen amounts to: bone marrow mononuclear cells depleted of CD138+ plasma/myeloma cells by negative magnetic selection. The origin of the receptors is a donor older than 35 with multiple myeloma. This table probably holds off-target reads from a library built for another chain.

Here the CDR3 reads CASTDRTSGNTIYF. Here the CDR3 DNA reads TGTGCCAGCACCGACAGGACCTCTGGAAACACCATATATTTT. V and J are TRBV28 and TRBJ1-3; D may be TRBD1 (6 bases). Per the germline V gene, CDR1 is MDHEN and CDR2 is SYDVKM. The ends were cut back, 7 bases at V and 0 bases at J, with 10 bases in the middle. The CDR3 is made up of 14 amino acids.

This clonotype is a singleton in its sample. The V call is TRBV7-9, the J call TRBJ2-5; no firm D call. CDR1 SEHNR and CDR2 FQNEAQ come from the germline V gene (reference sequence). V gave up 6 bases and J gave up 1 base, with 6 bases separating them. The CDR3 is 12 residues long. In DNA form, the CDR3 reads TGTGCCAGCAGGGAAGTCCAAGAGACCCAGTACTTC. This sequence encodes CASREVQETQYF.

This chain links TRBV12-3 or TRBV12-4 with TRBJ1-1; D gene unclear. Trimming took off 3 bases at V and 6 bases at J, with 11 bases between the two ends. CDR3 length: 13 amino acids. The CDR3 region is CASSLEVLAEAFF. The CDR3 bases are TGTGCCAGCAGTTTGGAGGTCCTGGCTGAAGCTTTCTTT.

CDR3 residues: CSIRGNAAEQYF. The CDR3 nucleotides read TGCAGCATACGGGGGAATGCTGCCGAGCAGTACTTC. V usage is TRBV29-1 and J usage is TRBJ2-7; D may be TRBD2 (6 bases). CDR1 SQVTM and CDR2 ANQGSEA come from the germline V gene. The CDR3 is 12 residues long. V lost 8 bases and J 6 bases, leaving 17 bases between the germline ends.

In nucleotides, the CDR3 is TGCGCCAGCAGCCTACAGGGGAATGAGCAGTTCTTC. Protein product: CASSLQGNEQFF. The J gene is TRBJ2-1, the V gene TRBV5-1; 7 nucleotides match TRBD1. This CDR3 contains 12 residues. V lost 4 bases and J lost 7; bases outside the gene matches: 2. Germline-derived CDR1 and CDR2 are SGHRS and YFSETQ.

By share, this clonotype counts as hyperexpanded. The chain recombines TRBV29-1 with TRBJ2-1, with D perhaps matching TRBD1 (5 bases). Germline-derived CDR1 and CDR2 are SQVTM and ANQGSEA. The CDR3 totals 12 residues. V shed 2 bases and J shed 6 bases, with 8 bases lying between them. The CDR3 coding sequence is TGCAGCGTTGAAAAGGGGATCAATGAGCAGTTCTTC. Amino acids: CSVEKGINEQFF.

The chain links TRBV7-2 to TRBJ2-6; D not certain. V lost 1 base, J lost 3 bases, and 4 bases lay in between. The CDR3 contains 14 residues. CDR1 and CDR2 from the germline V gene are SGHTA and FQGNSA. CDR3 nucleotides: TGTGCCAGCAGCTTAGGGCATGGGGCCAACGTCCTGACTTTC. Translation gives CASSLGHGANVLTF. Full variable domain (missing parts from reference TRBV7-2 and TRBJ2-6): GAGVSQSPSNKVTEKGKDVELRCDPISGHTALYWYRQSLGQGLEFLIYFQGNSAPDKSGLPSDRFSAERTGGSVSTLTIQRTQQEDSAVYLCASSLGHGANVLTFGAGSRLTVL.

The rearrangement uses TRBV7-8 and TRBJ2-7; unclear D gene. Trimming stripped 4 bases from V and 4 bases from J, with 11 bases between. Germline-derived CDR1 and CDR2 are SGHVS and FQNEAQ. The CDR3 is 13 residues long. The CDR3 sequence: CASSSLVRYEQYF. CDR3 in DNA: TGTGCCAGCAGCTCATTGGTCCGGTACGAGCAGTACTTC.

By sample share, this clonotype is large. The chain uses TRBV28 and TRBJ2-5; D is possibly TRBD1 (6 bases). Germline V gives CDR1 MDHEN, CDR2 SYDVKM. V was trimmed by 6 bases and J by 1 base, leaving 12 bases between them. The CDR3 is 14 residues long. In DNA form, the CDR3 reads TGTGCCAGCAGCCTCGACAGGTCCCAAGAGACCCAGTACTTC. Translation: CASSLDRSQETQYF.

CDR3 nucleotides: TGTGCCAGCAGCTGGACTAGCGGATACAATGAGCAGTTCTTC. Translated: CASSWTSGYNEQFF. V is TRBV7-2 and J is TRBJ2-1, with 10 positions matching TRBD2. Germline-derived CDR1 and CDR2 are SGHTA and FQGNSA. J gave up 4 bases and V 4 bases, and 1 base lay outside the gene matches. The CDR3 extends over 14 amino acids.

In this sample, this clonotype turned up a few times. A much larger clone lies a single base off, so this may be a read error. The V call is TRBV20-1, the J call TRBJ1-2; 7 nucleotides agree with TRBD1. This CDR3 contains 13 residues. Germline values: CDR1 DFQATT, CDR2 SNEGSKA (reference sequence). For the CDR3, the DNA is TGCAGTGCTAGAGGGACAGGAGACTATGGCTACGCCTTC. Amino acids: CSARGTGDYGYAF.

The CDR3 sequence is CASSSGVLGDTEAFF. The CDR3 DNA sequence: TGTGCCAGCAGCTCAGGGGTGTTGGGGGACACTGAAGCTTTCTTT. The chain joins TRBV28 to TRBJ1-1; a possible D gene is TRBD1 (6 bases). The CDR3 is 15 amino acids. Germline lookup yields CDR1 MDHEN and CDR2 SYDVKM. Deletions cut 6 bases from V and 3 bases from J, with 17 bases between. The full variable domain, its missing parts supplied by reference TRBV28 and TRBJ1-1, is DVKVTQSSRYLVKRTGEKVFLECVQDMDHENMFWYRQDPGLGLRLIYFSYDVKMKEKGDIPEGYSVSREKKERFSLILESASTNQTSMYLCASSSGVLGDTEAFFGQGTRLTVV.

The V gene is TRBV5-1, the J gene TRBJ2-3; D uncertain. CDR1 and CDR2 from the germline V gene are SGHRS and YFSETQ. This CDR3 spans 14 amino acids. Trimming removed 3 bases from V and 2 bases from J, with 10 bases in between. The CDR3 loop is CASSSGRHTDTQYF. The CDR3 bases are TGCGCCAGCAGCTCGGGCAGACACACAGATACGCAGTATTTT. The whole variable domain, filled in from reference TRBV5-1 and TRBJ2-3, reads KAGVTQTPRYLIKTRGQQVTLSCSPISGHRSVSWYQQTPGQGLQFLFEYFSETQRNKGNFPGRFSGRQFSNSRSEMNVSTLELGDSALYLCASSSGRHTDTQYFGPGTRLTVL.

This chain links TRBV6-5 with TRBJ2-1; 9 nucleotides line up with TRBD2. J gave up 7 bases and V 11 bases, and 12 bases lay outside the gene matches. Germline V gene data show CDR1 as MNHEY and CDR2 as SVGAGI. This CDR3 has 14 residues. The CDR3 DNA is TGTGCCGCCCGGGGGAGCGGGAGGAGGAATGAGCAGTTCTTC. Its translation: CAARGSGRRNEQFF.

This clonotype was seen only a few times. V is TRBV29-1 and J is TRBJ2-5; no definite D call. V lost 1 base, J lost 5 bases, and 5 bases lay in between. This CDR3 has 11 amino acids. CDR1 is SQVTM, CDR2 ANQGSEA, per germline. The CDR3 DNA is TGCAGCGTTGAAGTCCGGGAGACCCAGTACTTC. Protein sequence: CSVEVRETQYF. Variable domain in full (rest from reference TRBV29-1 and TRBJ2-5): SAVISQKPSRDICQRGTSLTIQCQVDSQVTMMFWYRQQPGQSLTLIATANQGSEATYESGFVIDKFPISRPNLTFSTLTVSNMSPEDSSIYLCSVEVRETQYFGPGTRLLVL.

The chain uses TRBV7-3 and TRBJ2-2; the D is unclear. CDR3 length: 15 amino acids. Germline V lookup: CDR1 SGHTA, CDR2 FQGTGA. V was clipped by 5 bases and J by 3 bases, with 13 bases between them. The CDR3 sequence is CASSPVRVYTGELFF. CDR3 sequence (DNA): TGTGCCAGCAGCCCTGTGAGAGTGTACACCGGGGAGCTGTTTTTT. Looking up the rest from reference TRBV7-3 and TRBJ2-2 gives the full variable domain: GAGVSQTPSNKVTEKGKYVELRCDPISGHTALYWYRQSLGQGPEFLIYFQGTGAADDSGLPNDRFFAVRPEGSVSTLKIQRTERGDSAVYLCASSPVRVYTGELFFGEGSRLTVL.

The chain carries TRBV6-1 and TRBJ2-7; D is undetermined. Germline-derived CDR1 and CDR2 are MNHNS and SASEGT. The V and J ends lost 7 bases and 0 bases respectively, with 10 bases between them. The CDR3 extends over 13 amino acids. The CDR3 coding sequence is TGTGCCAGCACCGGGTTTTACTCCTACGAGCAGTACTTC. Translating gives CASTGFYSYEQYF.

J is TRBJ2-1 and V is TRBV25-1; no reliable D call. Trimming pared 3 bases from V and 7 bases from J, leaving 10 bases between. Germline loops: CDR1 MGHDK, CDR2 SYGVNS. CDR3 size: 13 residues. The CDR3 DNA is TGTGCCAGCAGTGAGTCTCCCCGAAATGAGCAGTTCTTC. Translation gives CASSESPRNEQFF.

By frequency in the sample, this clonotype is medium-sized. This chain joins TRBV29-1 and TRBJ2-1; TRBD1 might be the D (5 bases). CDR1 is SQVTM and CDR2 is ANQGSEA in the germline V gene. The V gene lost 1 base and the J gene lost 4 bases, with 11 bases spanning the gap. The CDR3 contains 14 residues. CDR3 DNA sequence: TGCAGCGTTGAAGGTGGGGCGAAATACAATGAGCAGTTCTTC. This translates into CSVEGGAKYNEQFF.